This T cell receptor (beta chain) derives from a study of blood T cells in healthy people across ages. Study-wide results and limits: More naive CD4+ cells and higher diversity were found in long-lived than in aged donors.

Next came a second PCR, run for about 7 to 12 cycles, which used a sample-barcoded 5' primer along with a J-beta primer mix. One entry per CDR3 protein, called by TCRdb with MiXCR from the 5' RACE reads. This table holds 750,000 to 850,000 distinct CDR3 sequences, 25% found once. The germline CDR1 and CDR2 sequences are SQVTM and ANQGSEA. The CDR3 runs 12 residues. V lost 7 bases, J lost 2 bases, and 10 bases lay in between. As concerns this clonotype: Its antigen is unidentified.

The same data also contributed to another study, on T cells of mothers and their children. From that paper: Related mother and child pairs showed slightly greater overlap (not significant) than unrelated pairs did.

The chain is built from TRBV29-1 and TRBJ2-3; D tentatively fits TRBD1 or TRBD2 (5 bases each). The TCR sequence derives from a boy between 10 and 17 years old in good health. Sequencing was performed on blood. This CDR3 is CSGRDLTDTQYF. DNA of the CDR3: TGCAGCGGACGGGACCTCACAGATACGCAGTATTTT.